This T cell receptor (beta chain) was identified during a study of blood T cell repertoires in COVID-19. Study-level information: Sources were T cells, B-cell-depleted T cells, or PBMCs; the material itself was cDNA or gDNA.

Clones were sequenced by immunoSEQ multiplex PCR, and TCRdb holds only the in-frame ones, with some missing. Among a few hundred thousand clones listed, about 86% were seen once. From germline, CDR1 is LGHDT and CDR2 YNNKEL (reference sequence). This CDR3 is 15 amino acids long. Deletions cut 2 bases from V and 3 bases from J, with 10 bases between. The table lists this clone with a few counts. Source material: peripheral blood. The chain is built from TRBV3-1 (or the pseudogene TRBV3-2) and TRBJ1-4; D not certain. This sequence was found in an older woman with acute or convalescent COVID-19. CDR3 residues: CASSQWSGSNEKLFF. In DNA, the CDR3 is TGTGCCAGCAGCCAATGGTCAGGATCTAATGAAAAACTGTTTTTT.